This T cell receptor beta chain was captured by sequencing in a study of spatial heterogeneity in lung cancer. Germline values: CDR1 WSHSY, CDR2 SAAADI. The CDR3 extends over 12 amino acids. Trimming pared 3 bases from V and 6 bases from J, leaving 7 bases between. Broader study findings: Tumor mutation count correlated with how many alpha and beta TCRs expanded intratumorally. The study estimated around 6.3% alpha and approximately 14% beta chain coverage of tumor T cells.

Every cDNA TCR molecule received its own unique molecular identifier. TCRdb reprocessed the 5' RACE reads via MiXCR and lists one record per CDR3 protein. The repertoire holds some 10,000 distinct CDR3 sequences, 4.5% seen once, with around a tenth in the top ten. Time point meaning: sample taken at primary tumor resection. By share of the sample, this clonotype is medium-sized (0.01 to 0.1%). The antigen is undetermined. The source was lung tumor tissue, collected at surgery. The receptor's source is a female donor with early-stage non-small cell lung cancer. The chain combines TRBV10-2 with TRBJ2-3; unclear D gene. The CDR3, as DNA: TGCGCCAGCAGTGAACAAGGGGATACGCAGTATTTT. As protein: CASSEQGDTQYF.